This TCR beta chain was obtained from a study of blood T cell repertoires in COVID-19. The wider study: Sample material is recorded as cDNA or gDNA derived from T cells, B-cell-depleted T cells, or PBMCs.

The germline V gene has CDR1 GTSNPN and CDR2 SVGIG (reference sequence). J lost 6 bases, V lost 2 bases, and 1 base had no gene match. The CDR3 spans 12 residues. As handled by the study authors: For nucleated cells, counts were estimated from reference gene primer amplification. TCRdb keeps only in-frame clones here, not all; method: immunoSEQ multiplex PCR. The D gene and trimming were derived from the DNA, and the V and J assignments and clone size from that table. The data show about 130,000 clones, approximately 80% seen once. The sequenced sample was peripheral blood. This sequence was found in a man older than 75 with acute or convalescent COVID-19. The chain is built from TRBV30 and TRBJ2-4; 7 bases map to TRBD1. The CDR3, as DNA: TGTGCCTGGAGTAGGGACAGAAACATTCAGTACTTC. This codes for CAWSRDRNIQYF.